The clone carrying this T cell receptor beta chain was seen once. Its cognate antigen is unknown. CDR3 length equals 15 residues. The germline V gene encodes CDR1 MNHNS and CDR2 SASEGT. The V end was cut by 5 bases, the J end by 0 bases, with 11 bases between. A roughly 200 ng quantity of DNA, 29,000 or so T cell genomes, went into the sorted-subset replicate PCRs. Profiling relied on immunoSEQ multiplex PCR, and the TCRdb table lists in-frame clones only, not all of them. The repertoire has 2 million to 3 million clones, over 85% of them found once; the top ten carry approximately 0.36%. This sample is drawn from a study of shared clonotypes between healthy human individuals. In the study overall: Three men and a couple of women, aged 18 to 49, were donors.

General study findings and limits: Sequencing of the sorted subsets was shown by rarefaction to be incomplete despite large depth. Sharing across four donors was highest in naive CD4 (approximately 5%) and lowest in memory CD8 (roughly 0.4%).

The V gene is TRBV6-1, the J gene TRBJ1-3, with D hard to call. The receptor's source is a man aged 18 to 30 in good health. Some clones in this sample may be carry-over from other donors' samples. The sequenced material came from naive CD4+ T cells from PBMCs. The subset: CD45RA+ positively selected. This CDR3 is CASSRDGSSGNTIYF. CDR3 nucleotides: TGTGCCAGCAGTCGCGACGGAAGCTCTGGAAACACCATATATTTT.